The sequence of this TCR beta chain was determined in a study of blood T cell repertoires in COVID-19. V lost 0 bases and J 0 bases, leaving 6 bases between the germline ends. Germline V gene sequence: CDR1 SGHRS, CDR2 YFSETQ. The CDR3 covers 14 residues. Libraries were prepared by immunoSEQ multiplex PCR; TCRdb keeps only in-frame clonotypes and omits some of them. Among 100,000 to 150,000 clones listed, about four fifths were seen once. The source of this sequence is a man in his forties or fifties with active or convalescent COVID-19. The genes are TRBV5-1 and TRBJ1-2; no firm D call. The sample was peripheral blood. The CDR3 nucleotides read TGCGCCAGCAGCTTGGGGGAGCCTAACTATGGCTACACCTTC. This sequence encodes CASSLGEPNYGYTF. The full variable domain, in which reference TRBV5-1 and TRBJ1-2 provide the parts outside the CDR3, is KAGVTQTPRYLIKTRGQQVTLSCSPISGHRSVSWYQQTPGQGLQFLFEYFSETQRNKGNFPGRFSGRQFSNSRSEMNVSTLELGDSALYLCASSLGEPNYGYTFGSGTRLTVV.